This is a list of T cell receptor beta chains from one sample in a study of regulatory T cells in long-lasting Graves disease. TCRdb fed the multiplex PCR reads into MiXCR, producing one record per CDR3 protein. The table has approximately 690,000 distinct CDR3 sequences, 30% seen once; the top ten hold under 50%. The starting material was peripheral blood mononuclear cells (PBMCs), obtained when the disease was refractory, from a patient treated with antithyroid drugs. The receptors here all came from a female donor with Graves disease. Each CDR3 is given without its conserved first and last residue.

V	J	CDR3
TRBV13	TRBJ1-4	ASSPHGGGEKLF
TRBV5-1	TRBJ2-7	ASSPGLALEQY
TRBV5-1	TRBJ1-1	ASSLQGRATEAF
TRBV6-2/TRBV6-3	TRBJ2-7	ASSYSGGRKEQY
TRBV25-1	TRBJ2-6	ASSEIGPGANVLT
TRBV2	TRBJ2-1	ASKGTSDYNEQF
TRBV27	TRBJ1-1	ASSLSAGMNTEAF
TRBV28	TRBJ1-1	ASRAFWDTEAF
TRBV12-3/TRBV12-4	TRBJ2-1	ASSGSSGWNEQF
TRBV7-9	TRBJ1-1	ASSTPGTPEAF
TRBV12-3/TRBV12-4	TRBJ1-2	ASKPSTGLPYGYT
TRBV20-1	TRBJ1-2	SATPPGDYGYT
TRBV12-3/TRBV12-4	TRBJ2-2	ASRQATTGELF
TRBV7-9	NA	ASSFRPQGIQETQY
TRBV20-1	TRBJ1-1	SARLVAKAF
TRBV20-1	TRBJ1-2	SANTAYGYT
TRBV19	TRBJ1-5	ASSDETGPNQPQH
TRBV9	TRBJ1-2	ASSVGPGTANYGCT
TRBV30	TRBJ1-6	AWSGSRGSPLH
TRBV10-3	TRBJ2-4	AISEGLAAGVNIQY
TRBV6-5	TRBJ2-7	ASSYSPGQGMYEQY
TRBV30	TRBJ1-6	AWTFPERNSPLH
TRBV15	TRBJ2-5	ATSRDRAQETQY